This entry describes one T cell receptor (beta chain). The table came from immunoSEQ multiplex PCR; TCRdb's copy has only in-frame clones and leaves some out. Of roughly 260,000 clones listed, 85% to 90% are singletons. This sample was taken from a study of blood T cell repertoires in COVID-19. The length of the CDR3 is 14 residues. CDR1 is LNHNV, CDR2 YYDKDF, per germline (reference sequence). V was clipped by 1 base and J by 15 bases; unmatched bases: 11. This receptor was taken from a woman younger than 45 with COVID-19, enrolled during active disease. This chain links TRBV15 with TRBJ2-1; 8 nucleotides agree with TRBD1. Sequencing was carried out using peripheral blood. This CDR3 reads CATSRGGPGTGPFF. In DNA, the CDR3 is TGTGCCACCAGCAGAGGGGGGCCGGGGACAGGTCCGTTCTTC.